A selection of T cell receptor beta chains follows, all from one sample in a study of vaccination effects on CD4 cells after COVID-19. Only in-frame clones appear in the TCRdb table, and some are missing; sequencing was by immunoSEQ multiplex PCR. The table records about 40,000 clones, around two thirds of them present only once. These receptors are not linked to any known antigen. The source was CD4+ T cells from PBMCs cultured without peptide, collected after COVID-19 vaccination. Source of these receptors: a human donor who received a COVID-19 vaccine. Both conserved end residues are trimmed from each CDR3.

v_gene,CDR3aa
TRBV11-2,ASNQLGGDEQY
TRBV24-1,ATSDRDRGSDTQY
TRBV3-1/TRBV3-2,ASTSTWDEGYT
TRBV11-3,ASSLGGLETQY
TRBV20-1,SAQLHEQF
TRBV2,ASSPGGSGNTIY
TRBV19,ASSIRAGQETQY
TRBV6-1,ASSEARSPETQY
TRBV7-9,ASRPGTGELF
TRBV3-1/TRBV3-2,ASSQAQPTWGYT
TRBV2,ASRWTGGSTEAF
TRBV3-1/TRBV3-2,ASSLKRGLAGANVLT
TRBV19,ASTNRGTYLEGNTIY
TRBV20-1,SASSLDFPYEQY
TRBV3-1/TRBV3-2,ASSQDRDQPQH
TRBV19,ASTEAALNEKLF
TRBV10-3,AISEEGVHEQY
TRBV5-5,ASSLLGGDGYQPQH
TRBV5-5,ASSFAGAGNTIY
TRBV11-2,ASSLAGVFYYNSPLH
TRBV2,ASSVGANVLT
TRBV29-1,SVETGGGEKLF
TRBV29-1,SALGPGTDTQY
TRBV10-3,AISAPSAGYGYT
TRBV7-9,ASSAGQENYGYT
TRBV5-1,ASSLEASANYEQY
TRBV29-1,SVAPSLGAAD
TRBV5-1,ASSRAGLSPHRYT
TRBV14,ASSHGLNTEAF
TRBV5-1,ASSPAGRTENTEAF
TRBV21-1,ASSKADREGNMASNQPQH
TRBV5-6,ASSLTDTQY
TRBV4-1,ASSLPRGFDQETQY
TRBV6-4,ASSSLVRGYNEQF
TRBV13,ASSKGPNGELF
TRBV24-1,ATSDGRGEYNEQF
TRBV9,ASSPSPGGPGDTQY
TRBV11-2,ASSLGAVGTQY
TRBV18,ASSTAQGYTEAF
TRBV6-6,ASSYSSVENSPLH
TRBV15,ATSRKNPGLAGDERN
TRBV6-5,ASSTGGTAYEKLF
TRBV12-5,ASGLVTGGTVANYGYT
TRBV30,AWSQTGNGNTIY
TRBV5-1,ASSLSARGEHETQY
TRBV30,AWSALMVNTEAF
TRBV12-5,ASGLSQKSSPTYEQY
TRBV9,ASSVGSAGAYNEQF
TRBV4-1,ASSNLRTEAF
TRBV4-1,ASSQPREEETQY